Described below is a single T cell receptor (beta chain) sequence and its context. The data derive from a study of technical replicates of blood from four donors. CDR1 and CDR2 (germline): MNHEY, SMNVEV (reference sequence). This CDR3 is built from 16 residues. V was clipped by 0 bases and J by 4 bases, with 13 bases between them. TCRdb keeps only in-frame clones here, not all; method: immunoSEQ multiplex PCR. The sample has about 83,000 clones; just under 95% are singletons. The sequence derives from a human donor in good health. V and J are TRBV27 and TRBJ1-5; maybe TRBD1 (5 bases). The material sequenced was T cells isolated from PBMCs. For the CDR3, the DNA is TGTGCCAGCAGTTTATCGGGAGGGGATGGGAATCAGCCCCAGCATTTT. Translating it yields CASSLSGGDGNQPQHF.